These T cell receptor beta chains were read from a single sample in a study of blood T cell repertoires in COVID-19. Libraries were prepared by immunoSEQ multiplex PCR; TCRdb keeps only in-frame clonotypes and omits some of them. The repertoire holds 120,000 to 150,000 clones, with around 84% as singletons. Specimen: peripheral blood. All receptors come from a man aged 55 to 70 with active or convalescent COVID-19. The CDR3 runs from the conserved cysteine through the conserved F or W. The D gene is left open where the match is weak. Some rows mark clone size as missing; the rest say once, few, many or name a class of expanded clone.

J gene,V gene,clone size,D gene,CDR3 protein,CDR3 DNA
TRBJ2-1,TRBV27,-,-,CASSLGRYNEQFF,TGTGCCAGCAGTTTGGGCAGGTACAATGAGCAGTTCTTC
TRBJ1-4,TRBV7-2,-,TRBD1,CASSLRRRQGAQEKLFF,TGTGCCAGCAGCTTACGCCGGAGACAGGGGGCGCAGGAAAAACTGTTTTTT
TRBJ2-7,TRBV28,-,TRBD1,CASNNQGDRAVRQYF,TGTGCCAGCAACAATCAGGGGGACAGGGCGGTGAGACAGTACTTC
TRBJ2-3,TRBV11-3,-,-,CASSLGGLGQCTDTQYF,TGTGCCAGCAGCCTAGGGGGGTTGGGACAGTGCACAGATACGCAGTATTTT
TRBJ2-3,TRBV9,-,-,CASSVGTDTNTDTQYF,TGTGCCAGCAGCGTCGGGACTGATACAAACACAGATACGCAGTATTTT
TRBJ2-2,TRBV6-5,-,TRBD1,CASRRDRENTGELFF,TGTGCCAGCAGGAGGGACAGGGAGAACACCGGGGAGCTGTTTTTT
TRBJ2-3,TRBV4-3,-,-,CASSQDRYRSTDTQYF,TGCGCCAGCAGCCAAGATCGGTACAGAAGCACAGATACGCAGTATTTT
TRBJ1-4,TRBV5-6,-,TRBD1,CASSLYGTGGLAEKLFF,TGTGCCAGCAGCTTGTATGGGACAGGGGGCTTAGCTGAAAAACTGTTTTTT
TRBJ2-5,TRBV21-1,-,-,CASSKGEGQGAGETQYF,TGTGCCAGCAGCAAAGGTGAGGGACAGGGGGCTGGAGAGACCCAGTACTTC
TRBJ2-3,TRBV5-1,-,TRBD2,CASSPVAGGPPDTQYF,TGCGCCAGCAGCCCAGTAGCGGGAGGGCCGCCAGATACGCAGTATTTT
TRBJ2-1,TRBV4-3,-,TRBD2,CASSQLPRGSWVGNEQFF,TGCGCCAGCAGCCAATTACCTCGCGGGAGTTGGGTGGGCAATGAGCAGTTCTTC
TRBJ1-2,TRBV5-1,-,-,CASSLGGNAPNYGYTF,TGCGCCAGCAGCTTGGGCGGGAATGCCCCTAACTATGGCTACACCTTC
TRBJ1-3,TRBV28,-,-,CASTEAGEGGNTIYF,TGTGCCAGCACCGAAGCAGGGGAGGGAGGAAACACCATATATTTT
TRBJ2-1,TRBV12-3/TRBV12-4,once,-,CAPRMSSYNEQFF,TGTGCCCCGCGCATGAGCTCCTACAATGAGCAGTTCTTC
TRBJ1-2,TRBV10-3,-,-,CAISQTGFPSNYGYTF,TGTGCCATCTCACAAACAGGTTTCCCCTCTAACTATGGCTACACCTTC
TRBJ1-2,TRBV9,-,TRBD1,CASSGPGTGLVGYTF,TGTGCCAGCAGCGGTCCCGGGACAGGGCTAGTTGGCTACACCTTC
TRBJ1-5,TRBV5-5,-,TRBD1,CASSLEGQGYPQPQHF,TGTGCCAGCAGCCTGGAGGGACAGGGTTATCCGCAGCCCCAGCATTTT
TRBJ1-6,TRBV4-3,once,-,CASARESYNSPLHF,TGCGCCAGCGCCCGAGAGTCCTATAATTCACCCCTCCACTTT
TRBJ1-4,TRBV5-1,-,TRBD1,CASSPRDRGGKLFF,TGCGCCAGCAGCCCCCGGGACAGGGGCGGAAAACTGTTTTTT
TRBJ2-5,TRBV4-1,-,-,CASSQLVYETQYF,TGCGCCAGCAGCCAACTAGTATACGAGACCCAGTACTTC
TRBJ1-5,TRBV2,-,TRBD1,CASEGTDNQPQHF,TGTGCCAGCGAAGGGACAGACAATCAGCCCCAGCATTTT
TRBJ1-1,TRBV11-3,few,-,CASRRGLGTEAFF,TGTGCCAGCAGAAGGGGATTGGGGACTGAAGCTTTCTTT
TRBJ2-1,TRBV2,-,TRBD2,CASRRLAGGPRDNEQFF,TGTGCCAGCAGACGACTAGCGGGAGGGCCAAGGGACAATGAGCAGTTCTTC
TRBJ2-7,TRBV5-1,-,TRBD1,CASSLKVGQGDEQYF,TGCGCCAGCAGCTTGAAGGTGGGCCAGGGGGACGAGCAGTACTTC
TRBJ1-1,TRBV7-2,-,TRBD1,CASSLRTGRTEAFF,TGTGCCAGCAGCCTCCGGACAGGGCGGACTGAAGCTTTCTTT
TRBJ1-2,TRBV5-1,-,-,CASSPAREGSGYTF,TGCGCCAGCAGCCCTGCGAGGGAGGGGAGTGGCTACACCTTC
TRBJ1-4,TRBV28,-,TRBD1,CASTPGTGGEKLFF,TGTGCCAGCACCCCCGGGACAGGGGGGGAAAAACTGTTTTTT
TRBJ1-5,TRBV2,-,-,CASSGEANQPQHF,TGTGCCAGCAGTGGAGAGGCCAATCAGCCCCAGCATTTT
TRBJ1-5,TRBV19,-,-,CASSIAGQPQHF,TGTGCCAGTAGTATAGCAGGTCAGCCCCAGCATTTT
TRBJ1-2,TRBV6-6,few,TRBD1,CASSYRDRVYGYTF,TGTGCCAGCAGTTACCGCGACAGGGTATATGGCTACACCTTC
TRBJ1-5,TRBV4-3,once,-,CASSQDSGGYQPQHF,TGCGCCAGCAGCCAAGATTCGGGAGGTTATCAGCCCCAGCATTTT
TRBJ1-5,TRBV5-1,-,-,CASSLEGRGEEPQHF,TGCGCCAGCAGCTTGGAGGGTAGGGGCGAGGAACCCCAGCATTTT
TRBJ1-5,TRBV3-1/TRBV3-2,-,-,CASSQAGESPQHF,TGTGCCAGCAGCCAAGCCGGGGAGTCGCCCCAGCATTTT
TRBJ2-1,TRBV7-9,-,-,CASSVRDIHNEQFF,TGTGCCAGCAGCGTCCGGGACATCCACAATGAGCAGTTCTTC
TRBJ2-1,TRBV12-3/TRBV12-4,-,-,CASTQVDEQFF,TGTGCCAGCACCCAGGTCGATGAGCAGTTCTTC
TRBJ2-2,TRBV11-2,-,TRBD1,CASRQGAGELFF,TGTGCCAGCAGACAGGGGGCCGGGGAGCTGTTTTTT
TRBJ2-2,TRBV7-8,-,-,CASSLAGGASGELFF,TGTGCCAGCAGCTTAGCGGGGGGGGCATCCGGGGAGCTGTTTTTT
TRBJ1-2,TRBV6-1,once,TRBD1,CASSVGQGAIVSYGYTF,TGTGCCAGCAGTGTAGGACAGGGGGCGATCGTTAGCTATGGCTACACCTTC
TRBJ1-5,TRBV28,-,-,CASSLQGSQPQHF,TGTGCCAGCAGTCTACAGGGAAGTCAGCCCCAGCATTTT
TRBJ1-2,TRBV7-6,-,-,CASSARGGDYGYTF,TGTGCCAGCAGCGCGCGGGGGGGAGACTATGGCTACACCTTC
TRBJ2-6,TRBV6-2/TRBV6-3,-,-,CASSYQGGNTGANVLTF,TGTGCCAGCAGTTACCAGGGGGGAAACACTGGGGCCAACGTCCTGACTTTC
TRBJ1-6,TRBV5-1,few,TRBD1,CASSLSGTDNSPLHF,TGCGCCAGCAGCTTGTCCGGGACAGATAATTCACCCCTCCACTTT
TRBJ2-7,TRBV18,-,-,CASSPYRAGSEQYF,TGTGCCAGCTCACCATACAGGGCAGGTAGCGAGCAGTACTTC
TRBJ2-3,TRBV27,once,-,CASSFGAQTGTDTQYF,TGTGCCAGCAGTTTCGGAGCGCAGACCGGCACAGATACGCAGTATTTT
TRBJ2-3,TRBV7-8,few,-,CASSLVVSSVVDTQYF,TGTGCCAGCAGCTTAGTAGTTTCTAGCGTAGTAGATACGCAGTATTTT